These 6 T cell receptor beta chains were sequenced from one sample in a study of shared clonotypes between healthy human individuals. Assay: immunoSEQ multiplex PCR; the TCRdb copy retains only in-frame clones and omits some. The table includes hundreds of thousands of clones, about 90% detected once. CD45RO-negative, CCR7-selected cells formed the naive CD8 fraction, which excluded terminally differentiated effector memory CD45RA+ cells. Sequenced material: naive CD8+ T cells sorted from blood. The receptor source for this set is a man aged 25 to 45 in good health.

V usage is TRBV18 and J usage is TRBJ2-7, with TRBD2 matching 9 bases. Germline-derived CDR1 and CDR2 are KGHSH and LQKENI. The CDR3 has 15 residues. V lost 6 bases, J lost 4 bases, and 10 bases stayed unmatched. CDR3 DNA sequence: TGTGCCAGCTCCCTGAGCGGGACTAGCTTATACGAGCAGTACTTC. This codes for CASSLSGTSLYEQYF. Filled out from reference TRBV18 and TRBJ2-7, the complete variable domain reads NAGVMQNPRHLVRRRGQEARLRCSPMKGHSHVYWYRQLPEEGLKFMVYLQKENIIDESGMPKERFSAEFPKEGPSILRIQQVVRGDSAAYFCASSLSGTSLYEQYFGPGTRLTVT.

The CDR3 DNA reads as TGTGCCAGCAGTGCGGGGACAGGGGATGAAAAACTGTTTTTT. Amino acid sequence: CASSAGTGDEKLFF. The gene calls are TRBV2 and TRBJ1-4; 10 bases fit TRBD1. CDR1 and CDR2 from the germline V gene are SNHLY and FYNNEI. Unmatched junction bases numbered 2, after V lost 4 bases and J lost 6 bases. This CDR3 has 14 amino acids. Filled out from reference TRBV2 and TRBJ1-4, the complete variable domain reads EPEVTQTPSHQVTQMGQEVILRCVPISNHLYFYWYRQILGQKVEFLVSFYNNEISEKSEIFDDQFSVERPDGSNFTLKIRSTKLEDSAMYFCASSAGTGDEKLFFGSGTQLSVL.

The V gene is TRBV10-1, the J gene TRBJ2-1; 11 nucleotides agree with TRBD2. The germline V gene encodes CDR1 WNHNN and CDR2 SYGVQD (reference sequence). The length of the CDR3 is 14 residues. V shed 3 bases and J 9 bases; nucleotides not matched to a gene: 4. CDR3 nucleotide sequence: TGCGCCAGCAGTGAACTAGCGGGAGCGGGTGAGCAGTTCTTC. As protein: CASSELAGAGEQFF.

The V gene is TRBV19, the J gene TRBJ1-1; 9 bases agree with TRBD1. The CDR3 is 19 residues long. Germline V lookup: CDR1 LNHDA, CDR2 SQIVND (reference sequence). The ends lost 7 bases at V and 0 bases at J; junction bases unmatched: 18. The CDR3 protein is CASIDFGASDRGMNTEAFF. Written as DNA, the CDR3 is TGTGCCAGTATCGATTTTGGGGCGTCGGACAGGGGAATGAACACTGAAGCTTTCTTT.

This chain links TRBV19 with TRBJ1-1; 8 bases agree with TRBD1. Germline CDR1 is LNHDA and CDR2 is SQIVND (reference sequence). The V gene end was trimmed by 1 base and the J gene end by 3 bases; junction bases not matched to a gene: 7. The CDR3 extends over 16 amino acids. The CDR3 DNA sequence: TGTGCCAGTAGTATAGGCTGGGGGACAGGTTACACTGAAGCTTTCTTT. Translating it yields CASSIGWGTGYTEAFF.

The rearrangement links TRBV2 to TRBJ2-1; D gene uncertain. Germline V gives CDR1 SNHLY, CDR2 FYNNEI. V lost 1 base and J 7 bases, leaving 8 bases between the germline ends. The CDR3 contains 13 residues. The CDR3: CASSEVTPNEQFF. CDR3 DNA: TGTGCCAGCAGTGAAGTTACACCTAATGAGCAGTTCTTC.